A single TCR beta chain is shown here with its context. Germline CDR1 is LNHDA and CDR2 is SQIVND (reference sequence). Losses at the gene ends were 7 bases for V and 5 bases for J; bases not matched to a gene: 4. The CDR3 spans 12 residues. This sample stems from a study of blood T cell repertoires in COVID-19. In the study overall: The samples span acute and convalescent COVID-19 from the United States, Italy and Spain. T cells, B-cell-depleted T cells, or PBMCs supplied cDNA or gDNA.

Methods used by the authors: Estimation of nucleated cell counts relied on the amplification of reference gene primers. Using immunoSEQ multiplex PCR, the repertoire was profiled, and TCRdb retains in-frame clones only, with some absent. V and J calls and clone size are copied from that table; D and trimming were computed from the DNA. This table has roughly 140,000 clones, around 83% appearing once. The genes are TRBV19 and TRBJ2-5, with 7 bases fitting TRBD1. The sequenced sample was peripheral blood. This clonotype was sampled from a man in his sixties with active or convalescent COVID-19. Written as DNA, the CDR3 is TGTGCCAGTAATAGACAGGGCGAGACCCAGTACTTC. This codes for CASNRQGETQYF.